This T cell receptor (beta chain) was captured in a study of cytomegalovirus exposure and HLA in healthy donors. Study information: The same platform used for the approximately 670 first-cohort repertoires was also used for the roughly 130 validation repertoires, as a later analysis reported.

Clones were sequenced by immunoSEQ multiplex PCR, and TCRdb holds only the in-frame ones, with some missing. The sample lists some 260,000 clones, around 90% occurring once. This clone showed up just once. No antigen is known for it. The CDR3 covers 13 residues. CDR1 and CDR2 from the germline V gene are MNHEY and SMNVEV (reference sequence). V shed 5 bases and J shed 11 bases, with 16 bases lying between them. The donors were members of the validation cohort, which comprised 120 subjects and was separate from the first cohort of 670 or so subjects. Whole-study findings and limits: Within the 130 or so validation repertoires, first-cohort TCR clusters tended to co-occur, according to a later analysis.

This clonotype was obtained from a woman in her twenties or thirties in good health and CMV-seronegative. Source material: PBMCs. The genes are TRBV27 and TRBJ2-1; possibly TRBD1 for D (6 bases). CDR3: CASSDRTDIKQFF. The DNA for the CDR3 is TGTGCCAGCAGTGACAGGACGGATATTAAGCAGTTCTTC.